Detailed here is one T cell receptor (beta chain). Its specificity is not known. The record originates from a study of T-cell reconstitution after alpha-beta-depleted transplantation in children. Study results and caveats: High day-60 TCRbeta diversity in some patients came from surviving recipient T cells and thymic progenitors. Fresh T-cell production supplied most of the T-cell counts and diversity seen one year after transplant. Where alpha-beta T cells came from about two months after transplant was reportedly several hundred expanded graft clones.

CDR1 is SGHAT, CDR2 FQNNGV, per germline. The CDR3 totals 15 residues. V lost 4 bases to trimming and J lost 5 bases, with 15 bases between them. During its preparation, the TCRbeta library received unique molecular identifiers. Via MiXCR, TCRdb re-called the PCR reads, giving one row per CDR3 protein. This table holds 250,000 to 400,000 distinct CDR3 sequences, around 25% found once. The clonotype was recovered from a male patient aged 10 to 17 who had a stem cell transplant for acute lymphoblastic leukemia, so the T cells may come from the graft donor. Sequences were derived from PBMCs, mostly from graft donor cells, sampled 180 days after TCRalphabeta/CD19-depleted stem cell transplant. The V call is TRBV11-2, the J call TRBJ2-1, with a possible D match to TRBD2 (6 bases). The CDR3 DNA is TGTGCCAGCAGCTCATTTACTAGCCCAAACAATGAGCAGTTCTTC. This sequence encodes CASSSFTSPNNEQFF.